This T cell receptor (beta chain) comes out of a study of lymphopenia after photon versus proton radiotherapy. Turning to this clone: The antigen is unknown.

V lost 5 bases to trimming and J lost 7 bases; unmatched junction nucleotides: 13. Germline CDR1 reads SGHVS; CDR2 reads FQNEAQ. CDR3 length: 16 amino acids. The method was immunoSEQ multiplex PCR; TCRdb's version includes in-frame clones alone and lacks a portion of them. The sample carries about 26,000 clones, around 83% recorded once. The study, taken as a whole, reports: Under photons, naive T cells and diversity fell while effector/memory populations rose. In patients who died, overall survival fell as post-nadir TCR diversity dropped more. Post-nadir diversity loss with photons came from oligoclonal expansion, particularly CD8+ Temra cells.

The rearrangement links TRBV7-8 to TRBJ1-1, with 10 positions matching TRBD1. Material: peripheral blood, obtained from a patient treated with photon-based radiotherapy. This sequence originates from a woman aged 45-65 years with pancreatic cancer. The CDR3 DNA reads TGTGCCAGCAGCCTGTTTTCCCAGGGACAGGGGCTTGAAGCTTTCTTT. It translates to CASSLFSQGQGLEAFF.